The next 11 T cell receptor beta chains were all read from a single sample in a study of blood T cell repertoires in COVID-19. TCRdb keeps only in-frame clones here, not all; method: immunoSEQ multiplex PCR. Of 390,000 or so clones listed, around 90% were seen once; the top ten hold 5% to 8.5%. The sequencing sample was made of peripheral blood. These receptor sequences come from a man younger than 35 with active or convalescent COVID-19.

The rearrangement links TRBV5-1 to TRBJ1-1; possibly TRBD1 for D (6 bases). Trimming pared 4 bases from V and 2 bases from J, leaving 15 bases between. CDR1 is SGHRS, CDR2 YFSETQ, per germline. The CDR3 spans 15 residues. CDR3: CASSLADRRNTEAFF. The CDR3 DNA follows: TGCGCCAGCAGCCTAGCCGACAGGAGAAACACTGAAGCTTTCTTT.

The chain links TRBV19 to TRBJ1-5; 8 positions agree with TRBD1. CDR1 is LNHDA and CDR2 is SQIVND in the germline V gene (reference sequence). V gave up 5 bases and J gave up 7 bases; unmatched junction bases: 7. The CDR3 loop spans 14 amino acids. Written as DNA, the CDR3 is TGTGCCAGTAGTCACGGACAGGGAGGGCAGCCCCAGCATTTT. Its translation: CASSHGQGGQPQHF. Combining the CDR3 with reference TRBV19 and TRBJ1-5 gives the whole variable domain DGGITQSPKYLFRKEGQNVTLSCEQNLNHDAMYWYRQDPGQGLRLIYYSQIVNDFQKGDIAEGYSVSREKKESFPLTVTSAQKNPTAFYLCASSHGQGGQPQHFGDGTRLSIL.

The sample holds one count of this clone. The rearrangement joins TRBV5-1 to TRBJ2-1, with D possibly TRBD2 on 5 matching bases. Germline CDR1 SGHRS, CDR2 YFSETQ. This CDR3 is built from 14 residues. V shed 3 bases and J shed 0 bases, with 7 bases lying between them. The CDR3 DNA follows: TGCGCCAGCAGCTACGGGAACTCCTACAATGAGCAGTTCTTC. It yields the protein CASSYGNSYNEQFF.

The gene calls are TRBV19 and TRBJ2-1; TRBD2 matches 12 bases. The V gene end was trimmed by 3 bases and the J gene end by 8 bases; junction bases not matched to a gene: 2. Per germline, CDR1 LNHDA and CDR2 SQIVND (reference sequence). This CDR3 is 14 amino acids long. The CDR3 DNA reads TGTGCCAGTAGTATGACTAGCGGGAGTGATGAGCAGTTCTTC. It specifies CASSMTSGSDEQFF.

The genes are TRBV19 and TRBJ1-1, with 7 bases matching TRBD1. Germline lookup yields CDR1 LNHDA and CDR2 SQIVND (reference sequence). V trimming: 4 bases; J trimming: 5 bases; junction bases outside the gene matches: 4. This CDR3 spans 13 amino acids. The CDR3 nucleotides read TGTGCCAGTAGTACCCCAGGGGGGACTGAAGCTTTCTTT. This translates into CASSTPGGTEAFF.

V usage is TRBV12-3 or TRBV12-4 and J usage is TRBJ1-2; the match to TRBD1 covers 7 bases. There are 12 residues in the CDR3. Unmatched junction bases numbered 3, after V lost 4 bases and J lost 7 bases. CDR3 loop: CASSWRQGGYTF. The CDR3 bases are TGTGCCAGCAGTTGGCGACAGGGTGGCTACACCTTC.

The rearrangement joins TRBV5-1 to TRBJ2-3; 8 bases map to TRBD2. The CDR3 is made up of 16 amino acids. The germline V gene has CDR1 SGHRS and CDR2 YFSETQ. Trimming took 4 bases from V and 1 from J; bases not matched to a gene: 8. The CDR3 is CASSRALADRTDTQYF. In DNA, the CDR3 is TGCGCCAGCAGCCGGGCACTAGCGGACCGCACAGATACGCAGTATTTT.

Concerning this clone itself: Other nucleotide sequences in the sample specify the same CDR3. V and J are TRBV3-1 (or the pseudogene TRBV3-2) and TRBJ1-6; maybe TRBD1 (6 bases). The CDR3 is 14 amino acids. V lost 4 bases to trimming and J lost 7 bases, with 11 bases between them. Germline CDR1 and CDR2: LGHDT and YNNKEL (reference sequence). The CDR3 nucleotides are TGTGCCAGCAGCCTAGGACAGAACAATTCACCCCTCCACTTT. Encoded protein: CASSLGQNNSPLHF.

This rearrangement joins TRBV5-6 to TRBJ1-2, with 7 bases lining up with TRBD1. The CDR3 sequence is 14 residues long. The V gene's germline CDR1 is SGHDT and CDR2 YYEEEE. The V and J ends lost 4 bases and 8 bases, in that order; junction bases with no gene match: 11. CDR3 nucleotide sequence: TGTGCCAGCAGCCCAAGCAGTACAGGGGCCGGCTACACCTTC. Translation gives CASSPSSTGAGYTF.

V is TRBV7-3 and J is TRBJ2-2; a weak D match, TRBD2 (6 bases). Trimming took off 5 bases at V and 0 bases at J, with 10 bases between the two ends. The CDR3 covers 15 residues. CDR1 is SGHTA and CDR2 is FQGTGA in the germline V gene. In nucleotides, the CDR3 is TGTGCCAGCAGCACCGGGACTTCGAACACCGGGGAGCTGTTTTTT. It specifies CASSTGTSNTGELFF.

This chain joins TRBV19 and TRBJ2-2; D gene unclear. V was pared by 3 bases and J by 7 bases, with 9 bases between. The CDR3 runs 13 residues. Germline CDR1 LNHDA, CDR2 SQIVND (reference sequence). CDR3 region: CASSIAEIGELFF. CDR3 nucleotide sequence: TGTGCCAGTAGTATTGCCGAGATCGGGGAGCTGTTTTTT.